One sample yielded the 14 T cell receptor beta chains listed below, sequenced in a study of cytomegalovirus exposure and HLA in healthy donors. In the PCR, 60 Vbeta and 13 Jbeta primers were used. Data came from immunoSEQ multiplex PCR; TCRdb stores just in-frame clones and leaves some out. The sample includes 95,000 to 100,000 clones, roughly 80% of them seen just once. The sample comprised PBMCs. Every receptor here comes from a man aged 40-50 years in good health and CMV-seropositive.

The V and J genes are TRBV19 and TRBJ2-1; 7 bases align to TRBD1. CDR3 length: 14 amino acids. Per germline, CDR1 LNHDA and CDR2 SQIVND (reference sequence). Trimming removed 0 bases from V and 4 bases from J; junction bases left unmatched: 0. CDR3 nucleotides: TGTGCCAGTAGTATAGAGACAGGGTACAATGAGCAGTTCTTC. Protein: CASSIETGYNEQFF.

This chain links TRBV6-4 with TRBJ2-5, with D possibly being TRBD2 (6 bases). Germline assignment: CDR1 MRHNA and CDR2 SNTAGT. V lost 7 bases, J lost 0 bases, and 21 bases lay in between. CDR3 length equals 17 residues. The CDR3 sequence: CASTYWGLTGYQETQYF. CDR3 sequence (DNA): TGTGCCAGCACCTACTGGGGACTTACGGGATACCAAGAGACCCAGTACTTC.

The rearrangement joins TRBV7-8 to TRBJ2-7; possible D gene TRBD1, 6 bases. The CDR3 covers 15 residues. From germline, CDR1 is SGHVS and CDR2 FQNEAQ. Trimming shortened V by 2 bases and J by 0 bases, and 11 bases separated the two germline ends. This CDR3 is CASSLFRGGSYEQYF. CDR3 in DNA: TGTGCCAGCAGCTTATTCAGGGGCGGCTCCTACGAGCAGTACTTC.

This clone has just one count. V gene TRBV6-5 combines with J gene TRBJ2-7; D is unclear. The CDR3 loop spans 14 amino acids. Germline V lookup: CDR1 MNHEY, CDR2 SVGAGI. V dropped 2 bases and J dropped 0 bases, with 8 bases sitting between them. CDR3 sequence (DNA): TGTGCCAGCAGTTACGCCTTAGACTCCTACGAGCAGTACTTC. It yields the protein CASSYALDSYEQYF.

The chain recombines TRBV2 with TRBJ1-6, with 8 positions matching TRBD1. This CDR3 has 16 amino acids. V dropped 4 bases and J dropped 10; count of bases not matched to a gene: 12. CDR1 is SNHLY, CDR2 FYNNEI, per germline. The CDR3 spells CASSGAGGQVGSPLHF. CDR3 sequence (DNA): TGTGCCAGCAGTGGAGCGGGGGGACAGGTCGGCTCACCCCTCCACTTT.

The chain uses TRBV9 and TRBJ2-7, with a possible D match to TRBD2 (6 bases). V lost 2 bases to trimming and J lost 0 bases, with 9 bases between them. CDR1 and CDR2 from the germline V gene are SGDLS and YYNGEE. The CDR3 is 14 amino acids. The CDR3 protein is CASSVRDFSYEQYF. DNA of the CDR3: TGTGCCAGCAGCGTCCGGGACTTCTCCTACGAGCAGTACTTC.

This chain connects TRBV4-1 to TRBJ1-6; the D gene is possibly TRBD1 (6 bases). There are 15 residues in the CDR3. V lost 5 bases to trimming and J lost 0 bases, with 8 bases between them. Germline V gene sequence: CDR1 MGHRA, CDR2 YSYEKL. Here the CDR3 DNA reads TGCGCCAGCAGCACAGGGAGCTCCTATAATTCACCCCTCCACTTT. As protein: CASSTGSSYNSPLHF.

V is TRBV2 and J is TRBJ1-2, with a weak D call TRBD1 (5 bases). V was shortened by 11 bases and J by 2 bases, with 12 bases between the two germline ends. CDR1 is SNHLY, CDR2 FYNNEI, per germline. This CDR3 region has 12 residues. The CDR3 sequence: CAGAQGNYGYTF. The DNA of the CDR3 is TGTGCCGGTGCCCAGGGCAACTATGGCTACACCTTC.

The chain carries TRBV5-6 and TRBJ2-7; 8 nucleotides agree with TRBD1. The V and J ends lost 3 bases and 4 bases, in that order; junction bases with no gene match: 6. The CDR3 has 14 residues. Germline values: CDR1 SGHDT, CDR2 YYEEEE. The CDR3 sequence is CASSSWTGRYEQYF. The CDR3 nucleotides are TGTGCCAGCAGCTCGTGGACAGGGCGTTACGAGCAGTACTTC.

The chain is built from TRBV4-1 and TRBJ2-3; unclear D gene. Germline CDR1 MGHRA, CDR2 YSYEKL. V gave up 1 base and J gave up 2 bases, with 10 bases separating them. CDR3 length: 15 amino acids. The CDR3 is CASSQVPKDTDTQYF. The CDR3, as DNA: TGCGCCAGCAGCCAAGTTCCTAAAGACACAGATACGCAGTATTTT.

To note about this clone: A junction end diverges from the germline sequence, so it may reflect a read error. The J gene is TRBJ1-1, the V gene TRBV18, with no clear D. The CDR3 runs 13 residues. Germline-derived CDR1 and CDR2 are KGHSH and LQKENI. The CDR3 nucleotides are TGTGCCAGCTCATTTACAGAGAACGCTGAAGCTTTCTTT. Residues: CASSFTENAEAFF. Full variable domain (rest looked up from reference TRBV18 and TRBJ1-1): NAGVMQNPRHLVRRRGQEARLRCSPMKGHSHVYWYRQLPEEGLKFMVYLQKENIIDESGMPKERFSAEFPKEGPSILRIQQVVRGDSAAYFCASSFTENAEAFFGQGTRLTVV.

This sequence joins TRBV5-6 and TRBJ2-5, with D unclear. CDR1 and CDR2 from the germline V gene are SGHDT and YYEEEE. The ends were cut back, 4 bases at V and 4 bases at J, with 5 bases in the middle. This CDR3 spans 11 amino acids. In DNA form, the CDR3 reads TGTGCCAGCAGCATCGGAGAGACCCAGTACTTC. It is translated as CASSIGETQYF.

The chain employs TRBV5-6 and TRBJ2-5; tentative D call: TRBD1 (6 bases). CDR3 size: 14 residues. The germline V and J ends were trimmed by 5 bases and 5 bases, with 16 bases remaining between them. Per the germline V gene, CDR1 is SGHDT and CDR2 is YYEEEE. CDR3 DNA sequence: TGTGCCAGCAGAACCGCTTGGGGGCTGGAGACCCAGTACTTC. Translation gives CASRTAWGLETQYF.

This chain links TRBV7-9 with TRBJ2-1; 11 bases map to TRBD2. Germline V CDR1 and CDR2: SEHNR, FQNEAQ (reference sequence). The CDR3 has 14 amino acids. Trimming removed 6 bases from V and 9 bases from J; junction bases left unmatched: 7. The CDR3 region is CASSISGGAGEQFF. CDR3 coding DNA: TGTGCCAGCAGTATTAGCGGGGGGGCGGGTGAGCAGTTCTTC.